This record concerns one T cell receptor (beta chain) sequence. Healthy Caucasians from Russia aged about 6 to 95 served as donors. Each of the donors had around 9 milliliters of peripheral blood drawn into EDTA-treated Vacutainer tubes. Germline CDR1 MDHEN, CDR2 SYDVKM. Trimming took 2 bases from V and 4 from J, leaving 9 bases between them. The CDR3 covers 14 residues. With a J-beta primer mix and a sample-barcoded 5' primer, a second PCR ran about 7 to 12 cycles. TCRdb reprocessed the 5' RACE reads with MiXCR, giving one entry per CDR3 protein. The repertoire includes about 900,000 distinct CDR3 sequences, 40% to 60% of them detected once, and roughly an eighth sits in the top ten. This sample is part of a study of blood T cells in healthy people across ages.

The chain couples TRBV28 to TRBJ1-5; TRBD1 is a possible D gene (6 bases). The sequenced material came from blood. This TCR came from a man aged 25 to 40 in good health. The CDR3 spells CASSLAQGNQPQHF. Written as DNA, the CDR3 is TGTGCCAGCAGTTTAGCACAGGGTAATCAGCCCCAGCATTTT.